One and the same sample provided the 22 T cell receptor beta chains below, sequenced in a study of technical replicates of blood from several donors. TCRdb keeps only in-frame clones here, not all; method: immunoSEQ multiplex PCR. Here the sample spans 60,000 to 70,000 clones, roughly 98% being singletons. Sequencing input: T cells isolated from PBMCs. All receptors come from a human donor in good health.

The chain recombines TRBV28 with TRBJ2-7, with D tentatively TRBD1 (5 bases). Germline lookup yields CDR1 MDHEN and CDR2 SYDVKM. The CDR3 length is 15 residues. Trimming shortened V by 6 bases and J by 0 bases, and 15 bases separated the two germline ends. The CDR3 nucleotides are TGTGCCAGCAGGCCAGGACACGCCGACTCCTACGAGCAGTACTTC. Its protein is CASRPGHADSYEQYF.

J is TRBJ2-1 and V is TRBV7-8; TRBD1 matches 7 bases. J was trimmed by 0 bases and V by 1 base; bases with no gene match: 0. CDR1 and CDR2 (germline): SGHVS, FQNEAQ. The CDR3 runs 15 residues. This chain's CDR3 is CASSLGDSSYNEQFF. In DNA form, the CDR3 reads TGTGCCAGCAGCTTAGGGGACAGCTCCTACAATGAGCAGTTCTTC.

As DNA, the CDR3 is TGTGCCAGCAGTGGAGAGATGAACACTGAAGCTTTCTTT. Encoded protein: CASSGEMNTEAFF. The V call is TRBV2, the J call TRBJ1-1; no definite D call. The germline CDR1 and CDR2 sequences are SNHLY and FYNNEI. The CDR3 sequence is 13 residues long. Trimming left V 4 bases short and J 0 bases short, with 6 bases between.

The chain has TRBV7-9 and TRBJ1-1; 10 positions match TRBD1. CDR1 is SEHNR, CDR2 FQNEAQ, per germline (reference sequence). The CDR3 contains 14 residues. Unmatched junction bases numbered 10, after V lost 4 bases and J lost 11 bases. DNA for the CDR3: TGTGCCAGCAGCTCAGAAGGACAGGGGGTTGGCGCTTTCTTT. Protein product: CASSSEGQGVGAFF. The entire variable domain, with the rest obtained from reference TRBV7-9 and TRBJ1-1, is as follows: DTGVSQNPRHKITKRGQNVTFRCDPISEHNRLYWYRQTLGQGPEFLTYFQNEAQLEKSRLLSDRFSAERPKGSFSTLEIQRTEQGDSAMYLCASSSEGQGVGAFFGQGTRLTVV.

The chain recombines TRBV6-5 with TRBJ2-7; D is unclear. Germline values: CDR1 MNHEY, CDR2 SVGAGI. The CDR3 contains 15 residues. Deletions cut 0 bases from V and 4 bases from J, with 13 bases between. Here the CDR3 reads CASSYSPGESYEQYF. The CDR3 bases are TGTGCCAGCAGTTACTCGCCAGGCGAATCTTACGAGCAGTACTTC.

The V and J genes are TRBV6-1 and TRBJ2-7; 8 nucleotides align to TRBD2. V was clipped by 7 bases and J by 2 bases; unmatched bases: 1. Germline CDR1 MNHNS, CDR2 SASEGT. The CDR3 has 12 amino acids. DNA for the CDR3: TGTGCCAGCACGGGGGGGACCTACGAGCAGTACTTC. This gives the protein CASTGGTYEQYF.

V gene TRBV6-6 combines with J gene TRBJ1-1; a possible D gene is TRBD1 (5 bases). CDR3 length: 16 amino acids. Germline CDR1 and CDR2: MNHNY and SVGAGI (reference sequence). V was shortened by 0 bases and J by 3 bases, with 14 bases between the two germline ends. The CDR3 reads CASSYSGPLMDTEAFF. The CDR3 region has the DNA TGTGCCAGCAGTTACTCGGGGCCCCTGATGGACACTGAAGCTTTCTTT.

The V gene is TRBV15, the J gene TRBJ1-2; D unresolved. Germline-derived CDR1 and CDR2 are LNHNV and YYDKDF (reference sequence). V was clipped by 0 bases and J by 3 bases, with 5 bases between them. The CDR3 is made up of 13 amino acids. Here the CDR3 reads CATSRDRDYGYTF. Here the CDR3 DNA reads TGTGCCACCAGCAGAGATCGGGACTATGGCTACACCTTC.

This clone has just one count. V and J are TRBV10-2 and TRBJ1-5; 7 bases agree with TRBD1. Germline V gene lookup returns CDR1 WSHSY and CDR2 SAAADI. The CDR3 is made up of 18 amino acids. V shed 1 base, J shed 1 base, and the junction held 10 bases outside the gene matches. The CDR3 DNA reads as TGCGCCAGCAGTGAGTTTAGATTCGGGACAGAGAGCAATCAGCCCCAGCATTTT. Its protein product is CASSEFRFGTESNQPQHF.

V gene TRBV7-9 combines with J gene TRBJ1-1; no definite D call. Germline loops: CDR1 SEHNR, CDR2 FQNEAQ (reference sequence). With 7 bases removed from V and 5 bases from J, the gap between germline ends came to 11 bases. This CDR3 has 12 amino acids. As DNA, the CDR3 is TGTGCCAGCATCTCGGGCGGGACTGAAGCTTTCTTT. Its protein product is CASISGGTEAFF.

V is TRBV5-6 and J is TRBJ2-2; TRBD2 agrees at 12 bases. The CDR3 is 16 residues long. V lost 6 bases to trimming and J lost 2 bases; unmatched junction nucleotides: 5. Germline loops: CDR1 SGHDT, CDR2 YYEEEE. The CDR3 sequence is CASKLTSGRNTGELFF. Here the CDR3 DNA reads TGTGCCAGCAAACTGACTAGCGGGAGAAACACCGGGGAGCTGTTTTTT.

In DNA, the CDR3 is TGTGCCAGCAGCCATTTCTTTGCAGGTCGAGATACGCAGTATTTT. Protein: CASSHFFAGRDTQYF. V and J are TRBV14 and TRBJ2-3, with no clear D. The germline V gene has CDR1 SGHDN and CDR2 FVKESK. V was trimmed by 3 bases and J by 5 bases, leaving 15 bases between them. The CDR3 has 15 amino acids.

This chain connects TRBV5-4 to TRBJ1-2; the D is unclear. The germline V gene encodes CDR1 SGHNT and CDR2 YYREEE (reference sequence). CDR3 length: 14 residues. V was trimmed by 4 bases and J by 2 bases, leaving 12 bases between them. As DNA, the CDR3 is TGTGCCAGCAGCCCTGCGGCGGTAAACTATGGCTACACCTTC. Its translation: CASSPAAVNYGYTF.

This chain uses TRBV5-1 with TRBJ2-1, with 7 bases matching TRBD1. V was pared by 5 bases and J by 4 bases, with 12 bases of the junction left unmatched. Germline V CDR1 and CDR2: SGHRS, YFSETQ. CDR3 size: 16 residues. CDR3 nucleotide sequence: TGCGCCAGCAGTTTTACTACCGGGACAGTATACAATGAGCAGTTCTTC. Encoded protein: CASSFTTGTVYNEQFF.

The chain is built from TRBV5-8 and TRBJ2-4; maybe TRBD2 (5 bases). The CDR3 runs 17 residues. Germline V gene data show CDR1 as SGHTS and CDR2 as YDEGEE. V was pared by 0 bases and J by 0 bases, with 13 bases between. This chain's CDR3 is CASSLGVGVKAKNIQYF. The CDR3 DNA is TGTGCCAGCAGCTTGGGGGTCGGGGTCAAAGCCAAAAACATTCAGTACTTC.

The chain employs TRBV19 and TRBJ2-7; maybe TRBD1 (5 bases). The germline CDR1 and CDR2 sequences are LNHDA and SQIVND (reference sequence). The CDR3 sequence is 11 residues long. V was shortened by 6 bases and J by 6 bases, with 9 bases between the two germline ends. The CDR3 DNA sequence: TGTGCCAGTAGCCTTAGGGGCGAGCAGTACTTC. It specifies CASSLRGEQYF.

This sequence joins TRBV5-4 and TRBJ2-1; 9 bases map to TRBD2. Germline V gene data show CDR1 as SGHNT and CDR2 as YYREEE (reference sequence). The CDR3 covers 14 residues. After removal of 2 bases from V and 6 bases from J, the junction contained 3 bases not matched to a gene. CDR3 in DNA: TGTGCCAGCAGCTTTAGCGGGGGCCTCAATGAGCAGTTCTTC. Translating gives CASSFSGGLNEQFF.

The chain recombines TRBV5-1 with TRBJ1-3; D unclear. Germline V gene data show CDR1 as SGHRS and CDR2 as YFSETQ. V lost 0 bases, J lost 2 bases, and 9 bases lay in between. The CDR3 loop spans 15 amino acids. CDR3 loop: CASSLAGLTGNTIYF. CDR3 DNA: TGCGCCAGCAGCTTGGCGGGTTTAACTGGAAACACCATATATTTT.

This chain connects TRBV28 to TRBJ1-2; D gene ambiguous. Trimming took 3 bases from V and 4 from J, leaving 6 bases between them. Germline V gene lookup returns CDR1 MDHEN and CDR2 SYDVKM. This CDR3 is built from 12 residues. The CDR3 here is CASSLEGYGYTF. In DNA, the CDR3 is TGTGCCAGCAGTTTGGAGGGCTATGGCTACACCTTC.

V gene TRBV10-2 combines with J gene TRBJ1-2; 11 nucleotides agree with TRBD1. The V segment lost 6 bases and the J segment 4 bases; nucleotides outside the gene matches: 1. This CDR3 comprises 13 residues. CDR1 is WSHSY and CDR2 is SAAADI in the germline V gene. CDR3 nucleotide sequence: TGCGCCAGCAGGGGGACAGGGGGCTATGGCTACACCTTC. Protein: CASRGTGGYGYTF.

The sample holds one count of this clone. The chain uses TRBV6-1 and TRBJ2-5; tentative D call: TRBD2 (5 bases). Trimming took 7 bases from V and 5 from J, leaving 17 bases between them. The CDR3 runs to 14 residues. Looked up from germline, CDR1 is MNHNS and CDR2 is SASEGT. As DNA, the CDR3 is TGTGCCAGCAAACCGGGATCGCACGGGGAGACCCAGTACTTC. Translating it yields CASKPGSHGETQYF.

CDR3 nucleotides: TGTGCCAGCAGTGGACTCTTAGCCAAAAACATTCAGTACTTC. Its translation is CASSGLLAKNIQYF. The V and J genes are TRBV2 and TRBJ2-4, with D uncertain. CDR3 length: 14 residues. V lost 4 bases and J 0 bases, leaving 7 bases between the germline ends. CDR1 is SNHLY, CDR2 FYNNEI, per germline. The full variable domain, rest sourced from reference TRBV2 and TRBJ2-4, is EPEVTQTPSHQVTQMGQEVILRCVPISNHLYFYWYRQILGQKVEFLVSFYNNEISEKSEIFDDQFSVERPDGSNFTLKIRSTKLEDSAMYFCASSGLLAKNIQYFGAGTRLSVL.